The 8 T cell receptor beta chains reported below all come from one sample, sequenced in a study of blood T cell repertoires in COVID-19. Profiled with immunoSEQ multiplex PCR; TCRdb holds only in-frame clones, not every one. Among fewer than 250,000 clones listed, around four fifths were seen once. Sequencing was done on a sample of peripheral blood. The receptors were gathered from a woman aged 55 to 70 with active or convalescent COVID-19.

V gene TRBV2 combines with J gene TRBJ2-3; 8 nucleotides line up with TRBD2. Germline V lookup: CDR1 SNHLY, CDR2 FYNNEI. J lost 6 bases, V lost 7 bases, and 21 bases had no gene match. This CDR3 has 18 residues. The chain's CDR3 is CASKSQGVGTRGADTQYF. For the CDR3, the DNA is TGTGCCAGCAAAAGTCAAGGGGTGGGGACTAGAGGTGCGGATACGCAGTATTTT.

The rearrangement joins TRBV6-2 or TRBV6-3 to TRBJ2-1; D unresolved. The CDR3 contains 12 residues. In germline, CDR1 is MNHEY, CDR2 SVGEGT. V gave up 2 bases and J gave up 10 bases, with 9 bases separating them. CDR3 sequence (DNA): TGTGCCAGCAGTTACCCGGGTGACGAGCAGTTCTTC. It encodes CASSYPGDEQFF.

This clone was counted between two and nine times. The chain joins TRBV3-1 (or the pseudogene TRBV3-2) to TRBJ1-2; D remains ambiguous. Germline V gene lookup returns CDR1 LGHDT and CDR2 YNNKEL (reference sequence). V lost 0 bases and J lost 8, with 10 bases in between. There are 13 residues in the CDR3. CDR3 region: CASSQDWRAGYTF. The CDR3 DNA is TGTGCCAGCAGCCAAGATTGGAGGGCGGGCTACACCTTC.

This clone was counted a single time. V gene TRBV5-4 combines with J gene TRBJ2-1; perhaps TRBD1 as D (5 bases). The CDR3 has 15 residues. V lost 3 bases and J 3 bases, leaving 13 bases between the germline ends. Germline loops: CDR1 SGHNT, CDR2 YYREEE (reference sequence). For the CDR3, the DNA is TGTGCCAGCAGCTCCAGCCCCGACAGCTACAATGAGCAGTTCTTC. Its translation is CASSSSPDSYNEQFF.

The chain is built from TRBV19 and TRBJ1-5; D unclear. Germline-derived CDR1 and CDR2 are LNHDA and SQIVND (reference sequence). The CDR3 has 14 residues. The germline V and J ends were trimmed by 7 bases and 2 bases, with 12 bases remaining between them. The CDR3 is CASKRERGNQPQHF. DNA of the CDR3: TGTGCCAGTAAAAGGGAGAGGGGCAATCAGCCCCAGCATTTT.

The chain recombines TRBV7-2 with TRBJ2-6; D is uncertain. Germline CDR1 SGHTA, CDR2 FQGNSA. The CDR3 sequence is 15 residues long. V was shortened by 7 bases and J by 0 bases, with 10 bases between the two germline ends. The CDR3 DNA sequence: TGTGCCAGCACCCCTCTAGACTCTGGGGCCAACGTCCTGACTTTC. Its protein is CASTPLDSGANVLTF.

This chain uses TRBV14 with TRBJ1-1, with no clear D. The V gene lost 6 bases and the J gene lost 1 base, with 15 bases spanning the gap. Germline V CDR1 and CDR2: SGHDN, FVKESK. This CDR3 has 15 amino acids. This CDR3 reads CASSYFSGPNTEAFF. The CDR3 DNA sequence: TGTGCCAGCAGTTACTTCAGCGGCCCGAACACTGAAGCTTTCTTT.

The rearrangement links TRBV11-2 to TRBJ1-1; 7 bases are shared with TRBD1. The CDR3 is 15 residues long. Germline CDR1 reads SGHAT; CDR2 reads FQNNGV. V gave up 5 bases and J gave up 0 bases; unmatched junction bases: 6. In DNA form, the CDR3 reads TGTGCCAGCAGCCTTCGGACAGGTTTGAACACTGAAGCTTTCTTT. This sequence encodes CASSLRTGLNTEAFF.